A single T cell receptor beta chain is shown here with its context. Its antigen has not been determined. Per-base quality was not reported, and no clone a single base away is much larger than it. In the prospective study, participants were about 18 to 95 years old, resided in about 25 geographic areas of the United States, and were enrolled through a virtual design. Cohort assignment in the prospective study relied on participant-reported clinical history from a screening survey and a study questionnaire. In the prospective study, whole blood, serum and a nasopharyngeal or oropharyngeal swab were collected from each participant by mobile phlebotomists. Additional blood draws and questionnaires over an approximately two-month period could optionally be provided by prospective study participants. Before DNA extraction, blood samples from the prospective study were shipped at room temperature or frozen.

TCRbeta CDR3 regions were amplified from genomic DNA by means of the immunoSEQ Assay, a bias-controlled multiplex PCR. Regarding the original processing steps: Nucleated cell counts per sample were estimated from amplification of reference gene primers within the assay. Sequence reads were collapsed and filtered to measure the absolute abundance of every unique TCRbeta CDR3 rearrangement. For each sample, productive Simpson clonality was calculated as the square root of Simpson's diversity index across productive rearrangements. TCRdb mirrors the immuneACCESS table, restricted to in-frame sequences. Some clones are absent from its copies; in checked studies, under half trace to an unresolved V gene, and the reason for the others is unknown. V and J calls and clone size are those listed in that table; D and trimming were worked out from the DNA. This sample lists 300,000 to 500,000 clones; approximately 88% were detected once. The leading ten clones occupy more than 0.9% of the sample.

This sample was taken from a study of blood T cell repertoires in COVID-19 (TCRdb year 2020). Concerning the study at large: Collaborator samples came from the United States, Italy and Spain and covered acute and convalescent phases of COVID-19. The repertoires were made available in a free public database intended to serve as a resource for research on the immune response to SARS-CoV-2. The prospective study material was composed of cDNA or gDNA derived from T cells, B-cell-depleted T cells, or PBMCs. Where available, HLA class I and class II types were obtained from metadata supplied by the sample provider rather than from assay-based typing. Samples were obtained from the ongoing ImmuneRACE study (first 160 participants) and from some 1,200 subjects provided by 6 global collaborators. Subjects who had been exposed to COVID-19, were actively infected with it, or had recovered from it provided the deeply sampled blood TCRbeta repertoires that made up the dataset. Sample metadata almost always included a de-identified subject ID, COVID-19 status, age in years and sex. General conclusions and limits of the study: The quantity of clinical and demographic metadata differed by source and by participant and was supplied without curation.

From the cysteine up to the phenylalanine, the CDR3 has a length of 17 residues. Kept here is only the CDR3 DNA, which spans 51 bases and is read in frame from base 1. V was cut back by 0 bases and J by 4 bases, leaving a gap of 18 bases between them. CDR1 and CDR2, per the germline V gene (reference sequence), are LNHDA and SQIVND. Sample: PBMCs or T cells enriched from blood (not recorded which). This clonotype originated in a woman in her 30s with acute COVID-19. The chain links TRBV19 with TRBJ1-1, and perhaps TRBD1 as D gene, on 5 matching bases. The CDR3 amino acid sequence is: CASSIDPAGGSFTEAFF. The DNA reads as follows: TGTGCCAGTAGTATAGATCCCGCCGGGGGGAGTTTCACTGAAGCTTTCTTT.